The entry that follows covers one T cell receptor (beta chain) sequence. This clone was recorded only once. Its cognate antigen has yet to be identified. No much larger clonotype is one base removed from it; base qualities were not supplied. The entry originates in a study of vaccination effects on CD4 cells after COVID-19 (dated by TCRdb to between 2022 and 2023). About the full investigation: In the ViraFEST assay, PBMC were stimulated with viral peptide pools, and TCR sequencing was then used to find antigen-specific CD4+ T cell clonotypes based on their expansion. Across the study, the median time from the second dose to post-vaccine sampling was 72 days (range 14 to 241). Approximately 2 million PBMC per well were cultured in IMDM with about 5.4% human AB serum, roughly 11 IU/ml IL-2 and gentamicin, plus 10 ug/ml peptides. SARS-CoV-2 spike-specific CD4+ TCR repertoires were compared before and after mRNA vaccination in COVID-19 convalescent patients and in infection-naive vaccine recipients. A total of 10 COVID-19 convalescent patients and several SARS-CoV-2-naive healthy vaccine recipients were included in the full study. Cultures from other donors in the study were sequenced with the Oncomine TCR Beta short-read assay on an Illumina iSeq 100.

What the study reported, not specific to this receptor: Among healthy vaccine recipients, nearly all vaccine-induced clones were SARS-CoV-2 mono-reactive, and just 1 of 255 was cross-reactive with common cold coronaviruses. Only a small number of convalescent patients were included, and no early post-infection timepoints were available, which limited the study. Marked clonal contraction was observed in both infection-induced and vaccine-induced clones at late post-vaccination timepoints, consistent with waning T cell responses.

After less than eleven days of culture, CD4+ T cells were isolated with the EasySep CD4+ T cell isolation kit. Each participant received two doses of an mRNA SARS-CoV-2 vaccine, either BNT162b2 or mRNA-1273. The absence of prior SARS-CoV-2 infection in healthy vaccine recipients was confirmed by negative nucleocapsid antibodies before and after vaccination. On days 3 and 7, half of the culture medium was replaced with fresh IL-2-containing medium. Unless noted otherwise, every peptide stimulation condition was grown in triplicate wells. PBMC were separated from whole blood using Ficoll-Paque Plus gradient centrifugation and were then either cryopreserved at -140C or used fresh. Genomic DNA was extracted from cultured CD4+ T cells with the QIAamp micro DNA kit. For CDR1 and CDR2, the germline V gene lists SGHVS and FQNEAQ. V gives up 1 base and J gives up 0 bases, and the segment between their germline ends measures 6 bases. From the cysteine up to the phenylalanine, the CDR3 has a length of 14 residues. The retained sequence is limited to the CDR3, 42 bases, with the frame set at the first base.

To prepare the library, the immunoSEQ multiplex PCR assay was applied. DNA from the CD4+ T cells that had been cultured and isolated underwent TCR beta CDR3 sequencing. The source study handled its data this way. The analysis removed non-productive TCR sequences, trimmed reads to the CDR3 region, and retained only CDR3s that were 7 or more amino acids long. Antigen-specific clonotypes were identified using the MANAFEST web app by comparison of expansion in peptide wells against reference cultures. To be called positive, a clone needed expansion at FDR<0.05 compared with the reference and with all other wells, an odds ratio greater than 5, and a frequency greater than 0.1% in two replicate wells. A clonotype was called cross-reactive if it was significantly expanded both in SARS-CoV-2 spike wells and in at least one common cold coronavirus spike condition. Levenshtein distance calculated with the stringdist R package was used to assess CDR3 similarity, and unrooted trees were constructed with ape in R 3.6.1. TCRdb re-hosts the immuneACCESS table, in-frame sequences only. Its copies lack some clones; in the studies checked, an unresolved V gene accounts for under half of them, and the cause for the rest is not known. V, J and clone size derive from that table, while D and trimming were established from the DNA sequence. In all, the sample holds 60,000 to 80,000 clones, and about 67% of those were seen once. The ten top clones hold about 2.2% of the sample.

The chain couples TRBV7-8 to TRBJ1-2; the D gene lacks a confident call. The sample was CD4+ T cells from PBMCs cultured without peptide, taken after COVID-19 vaccination. The receptor's source is a human donor who received a COVID-19 vaccine. This receptor carries the CDR3 CASSLGGANYGYTF. The nucleotides are TGTGCCAGCAGCTTAGGAGGAGCTAACTATGGCTACACCTTC.